This TCR beta chain was obtained from a study of CD8 T cells in ankylosing spondylitis. The study, taken as a whole, reports: Significant enrichment of disease-linked clones was reportedly seen in matched ankylosing spondylitis synovial fluid.

Researchers built TCR beta libraries using quantitative 5'-RACE with molecular barcodes. TCRdb passed the 5' RACE reads through MiXCR, listing each CDR3 protein once. The table shows roughly 150,000 distinct CDR3 sequences, with approximately 9.9% occurring only once. Only a few counts were recorded for this clonotype. The antigen is undetermined. V dropped 2 bases and J dropped 2 bases, with 16 bases sitting between them. Germline V CDR1 and CDR2: MDHEN, SYDVKM. This CDR3 has 16 residues. The source of this sequence is a female donor with ankylosing spondylitis or in good health (not recorded which). Input material: blood, either unsorted or a sorted T cell fraction (not recorded which). The V gene is TRBV28, the J gene TRBJ2-7; D tentatively fits TRBD1 or TRBD2 (5 bases each). The chain's CDR3 is CASSLREGWVAYEQYF. CDR3 DNA sequence: TGTGCCAGCAGTTTAAGAGAGGGGTGGGTGGCCTACGAGCAGTACTTC.